The rows below give T cell receptor beta chains drawn from one sample of a study of Tregs in tolerant kidney transplant recipients. Sequencing used immunoSEQ multiplex PCR; TCRdb keeps in-frame clones, though not all of them. The data show roughly 250,000 clones, with about 80% seen just once and around 0.61% held by the top ten. What was sequenced was CD4+ T cells from blood. Source of these receptors: a human donor in good health. CDR3s include the opening cysteine and the closing phenylalanine or tryptophan. D genes are given only for firm matches. Size is omitted from some rows. Given values are once, few, many or a class for expanded clones.

once 15 TRBJ2-5 TRBD1 TRBV7-3 CASGVGQGGQETQYF TGTGCCAGCGGAGTTGGACAGGGTGGCCAAGAGACCCAGTACTTC
NA 14 TRBJ2-5 TRBD1 TRBV10-3 CAISPWDRRETQYF TGTGCCATCAGCCCTTGGGACAGGAGAGAGACCCAGTACTTC
NA 16 TRBJ2-1 NA TRBV2 CASSSTRGSSYNEQFF TGTGCCAGCAGTTCAACTAGGGGAAGCTCCTACAATGAGCAGTTCTTC
NA 15 TRBJ1-1 NA TRBV19 CASTPMGGKNTEAFF TGTGCCAGTACGCCTATGGGGGGCAAGAACACTGAAGCTTTCTTT
NA 11 TRBJ1-1 NA TRBV6-5 CASSHGTEAFF TGTGCCAGCAGCCATGGGACTGAAGCTTTCTTT
NA 15 TRBJ1-1 TRBD1 TRBV6-1 CASSRQQGSKTEAFF TGTGCCAGCAGTCGGCAACAGGGGTCGAAGACTGAAGCTTTCTTT
NA 13 TRBJ1-5 NA TRBV7-3 CASSLSVLGPQHF TGTGCCAGCAGCTTGAGTGTGTTGGGGCCCCAGCATTTT
NA 16 TRBJ2-2 TRBD2 TRBV5-1 CASSLAISGRDGELFF TGCGCCAGCAGCTTGGCCATTAGCGGGAGAGACGGGGAGCTGTTTTTT
NA 17 TRBJ2-1 NA TRBV6-4 CASSERTGPFSYNEQFF TGTGCCAGCAGTGAGCGAACAGGGCCTTTTTCCTACAATGAGCAGTTCTTC
NA 13 TRBJ2-7 NA TRBV6-6 CASSYFRPYEQYF TGTGCCAGCAGTTACTTCAGGCCCTACGAGCAGTACTTC
NA 14 TRBJ2-5 NA TRBV4-1 CASSQVQGGETQYF TGCGCCAGCAGCCAAGTTCAGGGGGGAGAGACCCAGTACTTC
NA 12 TRBJ1-1 TRBD1 TRBV11-3 CASSLGQGKAFF TGTGCCAGCAGCTTAGGACAGGGTAAAGCTTTCTTT
NA 13 TRBJ2-5 TRBD1 TRBV2 CASSETGVETQYF TGTGCCAGCAGCGAGACAGGGGTCGAGACCCAGTACTTC
few 14 TRBJ1-5 NA TRBV6-1 CASNGGLEGQPQHF TGTGCCAGCAACGGCGGTCTAGAGGGACAGCCCCAGCATTTT
NA 15 TRBJ1-2 NA TRBV11-1 CASSLTMGQGHGYTF TGTGCCAGCAGCCTGACCATGGGGCAGGGACATGGCTACACCTTC
NA 12 TRBJ2-1 NA TRBV10-2 CASGDRIGEQLF TGCGCCAGCGGGGACCGCATCGGTGAGCAGCTCTTC
once 16 TRBJ1-5 TRBD1 TRBV4-1 CASSHLQGWSNQPQHF TGCGCCAGCAGCCACTTACAGGGGTGGAGCAATCAGCCCCAGCATTTT
once 13 TRBJ2-1 NA TRBV6-5 CASSWGRYNEQFF TGTGCCAGCAGTTGGGGACGGTACAATGAGCAGTTCTTC
NA 16 TRBJ2-7 NA TRBV6-5 CASSYTTGTTGTGKYF TGTGCCAGCAGTTACACAACCGGGACGACAGGTACTGGCAAGTACTTC
NA 15 TRBJ1-3 NA TRBV19 CASSSQGSFGNTIYF TGTGCCAGTAGTTCACAGGGATCATTCGGAAACACCATATATTTT
NA 14 TRBJ1-3 NA TRBV5-1 CASSLGGAGNTIYF TGCGCCAGCAGCTTGGGCGGGGCTGGAAACACCATATATTTT
NA 19 TRBJ1-1 TRBD1 TRBV30 CAWSGASGGYTYMNTEAFF TGTGCCTGGAGTGGAGCATCAGGGGGCTATACATACATGAACACTGAAGCTTTCTTT
NA 13 TRBJ1-5 NA TRBV7-8 CASSLVDRQPQHF TGTGCCAGCAGCTTAGTAGACCGTCAGCCCCAGCATTTT
NA 17 TRBJ2-3 TRBD2 TRBV5-1 CASSFNQGTSGGDTQYF TGCGCCAGCAGCTTTAATCAAGGGACTAGCGGCGGAGATACGCAGTATTTT
many 12 TRBJ2-3 NA TRBV25-1 CASSRGTDTQYF TGTGCCAGCAGCAGGGGAACAGATACGCAGTATTTT
NA 16 TRBJ1-1 NA TRBV4-1 CASSPYNRVSVAEAFF TGCGCCAGCAGCCCATACAACAGGGTATCCGTCGCTGAAGCTTTCTTT
NA 14 TRBJ2-7 TRBD2 TRBV2 CASTDGGALDEQYF TGTGCCAGCACCGACGGGGGGGCCCTGGACGAGCAGTACTTC
NA 15 TRBJ1-2 TRBD1 TRBV6-6 CASSYLGQGAHGYTF TGTGCCAGCAGTTACTTGGGCCAGGGGGCACATGGCTACACCTTC
few 12 TRBJ2-1 NA TRBV6-5 CASSGQYNEQFF TGTGCCAGCAGTGGCCAGTACAATGAGCAGTTCTTC
NA 18 TRBJ1-6 TRBD1 TRBV6-1 CASSAGTGFWAPRSPLHF TGTGCCAGCAGTGCCGGGACAGGGTTCTGGGCACCCCGTTCACCCCTCCACTTT
NA 15 TRBJ2-3 TRBD1 TRBV2 CASRERDRRTDTQYF TGTGCCAGCAGGGAAAGGGACAGACGCACAGATACGCAGTATTTT
few 11 TRBJ1-2 NA TRBV19 CASSSRYGYTF TGTGCCAGTAGTTCCAGATATGGCTACACCTTC
NA 13 TRBJ2-7 NA TRBV5-5 CASSSFRRDEQYF TGTGCCAGCAGCTCTTTTAGGAGGGACGAGCAGTACTTC
NA 17 TRBJ2-1 TRBD2 TRBV4-1 CASSQDLSLAGVGEQFF TGCGCCAGCAGCCAAGATCTCAGCCTAGCGGGAGTGGGGGAGCAGTTCTTC
NA 14 TRBJ1-1 TRBD1 TRBV5-1 CASSLGGQAQEAFF TGCGCCAGCAGCTTGGGGGGACAGGCACAAGAAGCTTTCTTT
NA 16 TRBJ2-3 TRBD1 TRBV15 CATSRVDREITDTQYF TGTGCCACCAGCAGAGTGGACAGGGAGATTACAGATACGCAGTATTTT
NA 14 TRBJ1-5 NA TRBV18 CASSPGRGNQPQHF TGTGCCAGCTCACCAGGGAGGGGCAATCAGCCCCAGCATTTT
NA 15 TRBJ2-1 TRBD2 TRBV7-7 CASSPSGFLYNEQFF TGTGCCAGCAGCCCTAGCGGGTTTCTCTACAATGAGCAGTTCTTC
few 13 TRBJ2-7 NA TRBV5-4 CASSWRDRYEQYF TGTGCCAGCAGCTGGAGAGACAGATACGAGCAGTACTTC
few 17 TRBJ2-3 TRBD2 TRBV15 CATSNLAGGWGTDTQYF TGTGCCACCAGCAATCTAGCGGGGGGGTGGGGCACAGATACGCAGTATTTT
NA 13 TRBJ2-2 NA TRBV29-1 CSVGGKNTGELFF TGCAGCGTTGGTGGGAAGAACACCGGGGAGCTGTTTTTT
NA 15 TRBJ2-5 TRBD2 TRBV4-1 CASSQTGTSKETQYF TGCGCCAGCAGCCAAACAGGGACTAGCAAAGAGACCCAGTACTTC
few 15 TRBJ2-1 TRBD1 TRBV6-1 CASSVRDRGRNEQFF TGTGCCAGCAGTGTCAGGGACAGGGGGCGGAATGAGCAGTTCTTC
few 15 TRBJ1-1 NA TRBV28 CASSPDITMNTEAFF TGTGCCAGCAGCCCCGACATTACCATGAACACTGAAGCTTTCTTT
NA 15 TRBJ2-3 NA TRBV6-6 CASSSLATATDTQYF TGTGCCAGCAGTTCTCTAGCTACCGCAACAGATACGCAGTATTTT
NA 15 TRBJ1-4 NA TRBV5-4 CASSHAQGLSEKLFF TGTGCCAGCAGCCACGCGCAGGGTTTAAGCGAAAAACTGTTTTTT
NA 11 TRBJ2-5 NA TRBV21-1 CASSSQETQYF TGTGCCAGCAGCTCGCAAGAGACCCAGTACTTC
NA 15 TRBJ2-3 NA TRBV4-1 CASSSPPGRTDTQYF TGCGCCAGCAGCTCCCCTCCGGGCCGCACAGATACGCAGTATTTT
once 14 TRBJ2-3 NA TRBV6-5 CASSYKAGTDTQYF TGTGCCAGCAGTTACAAGGCGGGCACAGATACGCAGTATTTT
NA 15 TRBJ2-1 TRBD2 TRBV5-1 CASSATSGRAHEQFF TGCGCCAGCAGCGCAACTAGCGGGAGGGCCCATGAGCAGTTCTTC
NA 15 TRBJ1-2 NA TRBV7-2 CASSPGVSSPNGYTF TGTGCCAGCAGCCCCGGGGTCAGCTCCCCCAATGGCTACACCTTC
few 12 TRBJ1-4 NA TRBV5-6 CASSLDSRKLFF TGTGCCAGCAGCTTGGACTCTCGAAAACTGTTTTTT
NA 16 TRBJ1-6 TRBD1 TRBV12-5 CASGFRQGIYSSPLHF TGTGCTAGTGGTTTCCGACAGGGGATCTACTCTTCACCCCTCCACTTT
NA 13 TRBJ2-3 NA TRBV5-1 CASSFSRTDTQYF TGCGCCAGCAGCTTCTCACGCACAGATACGCAGTATTTT
NA 13 TRBJ1-5 NA TRBV2 CASRVLANQPQHF TGTGCCAGCAGGGTCCTAGCGAATCAGCCCCAGCATTTT
NA 15 TRBJ2-7 TRBD1 TRBV6-6 CASSYGQGSSYEQYF TGTGCCAGCAGTTACGGACAGGGGAGCTCCTACGAGCAGTACTTC
NA 15 TRBJ2-7 NA TRBV5-1 CASSFMNSELGEQYF TGCGCCAGCAGCTTTATGAACAGCGAACTTGGGGAGCAGTACTTC
NA 14 TRBJ1-4 TRBD1 TRBV30 CAWRVAGGAEKLFF TGTGCCTGGAGGGTGGCAGGGGGGGCTGAAAAACTGTTTTTT
NA 16 TRBJ2-3 NA TRBV7-9 CASRELVSSHTDTQYF TGTGCCAGCAGAGAGCTGGTAAGCAGCCACACAGATACGCAGTATTTT
NA 15 TRBJ2-1 TRBD2 TRBV7-3 CASSPRLADYNEQFF TGTGCCAGCAGCCCACGACTAGCGGACTACAATGAGCAGTTCTTC